These 19 T cell receptor beta chains originate from one sample sequenced in a study of blood T cell repertoires in COVID-19. Using immunoSEQ multiplex PCR, the repertoire was profiled, and TCRdb retains in-frame clones only, with some absent. The sample carries 200,000 to 250,000 clones, approximately 80% recorded once. The sequenced material came from PBMCs or T cells enriched from blood (not recorded which). The source of these receptors is a woman aged 40 to 50 with acute COVID-19.

This chain joins TRBV12-5 and TRBJ2-7, with TRBD1 matching over 7 bases. The V segment lost 9 bases and the J segment 5 bases; nucleotides outside the gene matches: 13. The germline CDR1 and CDR2 sequences are LGHNT and FRNRAP. The CDR3 extends over 14 amino acids. The CDR3 DNA sequence: TGTGCTAGCTCTTCCGGGACAGACGGCCACGAGCAGTACTTC. Its protein product is CASSSGTDGHEQYF.

V gene TRBV3-1 (or the pseudogene TRBV3-2) combines with J gene TRBJ1-1; 9 positions match TRBD1. The CDR3 has 15 amino acids. Unmatched junction bases numbered 9, after V lost 4 bases and J lost 6 bases. In germline, CDR1 is LGHDT, CDR2 YNNKEL (reference sequence). CDR3 sequence (DNA): TGTGCCAGCAGCCGGGTGACAGGGGGGCCAGCTGAAGCTTTCTTT. Translated, it gives CASSRVTGGPAEAFF.

The chain is built from TRBV14 and TRBJ1-4; perhaps TRBD1 as D (6 bases). The CDR3 is 16 residues long. V was pared by 1 base and J by 10 bases, with 19 bases between. The germline V gene has CDR1 SGHDN and CDR2 FVKESK. CDR3 region: CASSQGSAGAYGKLFF. CDR3 nucleotide sequence: TGTGCCAGCAGCCAAGGGTCAGCAGGGGCCTATGGAAAACTGTTTTTT.

The gene calls are TRBV5-6 and TRBJ2-1; 10 bases map to TRBD2. Germline V gives CDR1 SGHDT, CDR2 YYEEEE. The CDR3 is made up of 15 amino acids. V gave up 3 bases and J gave up 4 bases; unmatched junction bases: 4. DNA for the CDR3: TGTGCCAGCAGCTCGTTAGCGGGAGGATACAATGAGCAGTTCTTC. Translation gives CASSSLAGGYNEQFF.

The chain joins TRBV5-1 to TRBJ1-4; D might be TRBD1 (6 bases). V lost 4 bases and J 6 bases, leaving 16 bases between the germline ends. Germline lookup yields CDR1 SGHRS and CDR2 YFSETQ. The CDR3 runs 15 residues. The CDR3: CASSLVQGRHEKLFF. CDR3 DNA: TGCGCCAGCAGCCTAGTACAGGGAAGACATGAAAAACTGTTTTTT.

The chain has TRBV5-5 and TRBJ1-3, with D maybe TRBD1 (5 bases). The germline V and J ends were trimmed by 0 bases and 4 bases, with 14 bases remaining between them. Per the germline V gene, CDR1 is SGHKS and CDR2 is YYEKEE (reference sequence). The CDR3 loop spans 16 amino acids. The CDR3 nucleotides are TGTGCCAGCAGCTTGGGGACACCCCTCCAAGGAAACACCATATATTTT. It codes for CASSLGTPLQGNTIYF.

The chain is built from TRBV7-2 and TRBJ2-1; unclear D gene. Germline CDR1 is SGHTA and CDR2 is FQGNSA. The CDR3 spans 11 residues. Trimming left V 5 bases short and J 8 bases short, with 7 bases between. The CDR3 spells CASSPLDEQFF. Written as DNA, the CDR3 is TGTGCCAGCAGCCCTCTCGATGAGCAGTTCTTC.

J is TRBJ1-1 and V is TRBV30, with D tentatively TRBD1 (5 bases). The V end lost 0 bases, the J end lost 0 bases, and 8 bases lay between the germline ends. The germline gives CDR1 GTSNPN, CDR2 SVGIG (reference sequence). The CDR3 runs to 14 residues. Written as DNA, the CDR3 is TGTGCCTGGAGTGTGGGGCAGTTGAACACTGAAGCTTTCTTT. Translated: CAWSVGQLNTEAFF.

The genes are TRBV5-4 and TRBJ2-7; tentatively, D is TRBD1 (6 bases). In germline, CDR1 is SGHNT, CDR2 YYREEE (reference sequence). V was shortened by 2 bases and J by 5 bases, with 11 bases between the two germline ends. The CDR3 runs to 13 residues. Here the CDR3 DNA reads TGTGCCAGCAGCTTTACAGGGTTCGACGAGCAGTACTTC. Its protein is CASSFTGFDEQYF. The full variable domain, completed using reference TRBV5-4 and TRBJ2-7, is ETGVTQSPTHLIKTRGQQVTLRCSSQSGHNTVSWYQQALGQGPQFIFQYYREEENGRGNFPPRFSGLQFPNYSSELNVNALELDDSALYLCASSFTGFDEQYFGPGTRLTVT.

This clone has more than one count but fewer than ten. The chain employs TRBV19 and TRBJ1-1; the match to TRBD1 covers 7 bases. The length of the CDR3 is 13 residues. J gave up 5 bases and V 3 bases, and 3 bases lay outside the gene matches. Germline-derived CDR1 and CDR2 are LNHDA and SQIVND (reference sequence). CDR3 coding DNA: TGTGCCAGTAGTATTGACAGGGTAACTGAAGCTTTCTTT. It encodes CASSIDRVTEAFF.

V and J are TRBV28 and TRBJ2-1; no clear D gene. The CDR3 is 14 amino acids. Germline values: CDR1 MDHEN, CDR2 SYDVKM. The V end was cut by 4 bases, the J end by 1 base, with 8 bases between. Here the CDR3 DNA reads TGTGCCAGCAGTTACGGTCCTTCCTACAATGAGCAGTTCTTC. Residues: CASSYGPSYNEQFF.

This clone has a single count. The chain joins TRBV5-4 to TRBJ2-1, with 10 bases identical to TRBD2. The CDR3 length is 15 residues. The germline gives CDR1 SGHNT, CDR2 YYREEE (reference sequence). V trimming: 1 base; J trimming: 7 bases; junction bases outside the gene matches: 5. The CDR3 region is CASSLSPAGGNEQFF. In DNA, the CDR3 is TGTGCCAGCAGCTTGTCGCCAGCGGGAGGGAATGAGCAGTTCTTC.

The V call is TRBV5-1, the J call TRBJ2-3; possible D gene TRBD1, 5 bases. The CDR3 runs 14 residues. Germline-derived CDR1 and CDR2 are SGHRS and YFSETQ. V lost 7 bases, J lost 0 bases, and 12 bases lay in between. CDR3 in DNA: TGCGCCAGCTTGCAGGGTGCTAGCACAGATACGCAGTATTTT. This encodes CASLQGASTDTQYF.

This chain uses TRBV19 with TRBJ2-1, with 9 bases identical to TRBD1. The germline V gene encodes CDR1 LNHDA and CDR2 SQIVND (reference sequence). The length of the CDR3 is 15 residues. The trim removed 3 bases at V and 1 base at J, leaving 1 base unmatched. The CDR3 is CASSMGTGSYNEQFF. DNA for the CDR3: TGTGCCAGTAGTATGGGGACAGGGTCCTACAATGAGCAGTTCTTC.

The genes are TRBV29-1 and TRBJ1-1, with D possibly being TRBD1 (5 bases). V lost 6 bases and J 1 base, leaving 6 bases between the germline ends. Germline V gene data show CDR1 as SQVTM and CDR2 as ANQGSEA. The CDR3 totals 11 residues. In DNA form, the CDR3 reads TGCAGCGTCAGGGAGAACACTGAAGCTTTCTTT. It specifies CSVRENTEAFF.

This clone was seen more than once but under ten times. This chain links TRBV6-5 with TRBJ1-4; D not certain. The germline V and J ends were trimmed by 2 bases and 6 bases, with 16 bases remaining between them. Germline values: CDR1 MNHEY, CDR2 SVGAGI. This CDR3 spans 16 amino acids. The CDR3 sequence is CASSYASAAPHEKLFF. Written as DNA, the CDR3 is TGTGCCAGCAGTTACGCCTCCGCGGCTCCTCATGAAAAACTGTTTTTT.

Comments on this clone: Other DNA sequences within the sample encode an identical CDR3. V gene TRBV30 combines with J gene TRBJ2-3; 9 nucleotides match TRBD2. V dropped 2 bases and J dropped 3; count of bases not matched to a gene: 0. CDR1 is GTSNPN and CDR2 is SVGIG in the germline V gene (reference sequence). The CDR3 has 13 amino acids. The CDR3 loop is CAWSSGGTDTQYF. The CDR3 bases are TGTGCCTGGAGTAGCGGGGGGACAGATACGCAGTATTTT.

The genes are TRBV7-2 and TRBJ2-3; 11 bases align to TRBD2. Unmatched junction bases numbered 6, after V lost 1 base and J lost 6 bases. CDR3 length: 16 amino acids. Germline V CDR1 and CDR2: SGHTA, FQGNSA. This CDR3 is CASSLVSGRAFDTQYF. DNA of the CDR3: TGTGCCAGCAGCTTAGTTAGCGGGAGGGCCTTTGATACGCAGTATTTT.

The chain is built from TRBV23-1 and TRBJ1-5, with a possible D match to TRBD1 (6 bases). TRBV23-1 is labeled an ORF, and its function is uncertain. CDR3 length: 17 amino acids. V lost 4 bases to trimming and J lost 5 bases, with 21 bases between them. CDR3 in amino acids: CASSLRRKTGDHQPQHF. The DNA of the CDR3 is TGCGCCAGCAGTCTCCGGCGGAAGACAGGTGACCATCAGCCCCAGCATTTT.